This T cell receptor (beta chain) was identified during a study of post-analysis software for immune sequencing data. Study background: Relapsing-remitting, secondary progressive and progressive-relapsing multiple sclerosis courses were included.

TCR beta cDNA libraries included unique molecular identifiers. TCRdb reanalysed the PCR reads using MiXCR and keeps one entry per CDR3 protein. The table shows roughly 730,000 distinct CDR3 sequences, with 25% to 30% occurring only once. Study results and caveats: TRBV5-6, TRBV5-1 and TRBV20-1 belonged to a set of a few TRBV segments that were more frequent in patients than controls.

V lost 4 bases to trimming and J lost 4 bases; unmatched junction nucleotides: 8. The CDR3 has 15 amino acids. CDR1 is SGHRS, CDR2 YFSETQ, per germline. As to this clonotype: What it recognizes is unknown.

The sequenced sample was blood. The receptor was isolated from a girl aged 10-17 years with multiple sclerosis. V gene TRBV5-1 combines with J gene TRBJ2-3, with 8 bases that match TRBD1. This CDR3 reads CASSPGNRGADTQYF. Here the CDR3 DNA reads TGCGCCAGCAGCCCGGGAAACAGGGGGGCAGATACGCAGTATTTT.